One sample yielded the 20 T cell receptor beta chains listed below, sequenced in a study of T cell responses to AZD1222 COVID-19 vaccine. This table comes from immunoSEQ multiplex PCR, and its TCRdb copy is limited to in-frame clones, with some not included. Altogether tens of thousands of clones are present, roughly 84% being singletons, with the ten largest covering 24%. Material: peripheral blood, obtained on day 0 of AZD1222 vaccination. The source is an adult in good health.

The chain couples TRBV11-2 to TRBJ1-2, with D maybe TRBD1 (5 bases). Germline lookup yields CDR1 SGHAT and CDR2 FQNNGV. The CDR3 loop spans 13 amino acids. V was trimmed by 1 base and J by 7 bases, leaving 10 bases between them. This CDR3 is CASSLAPGGGYTF. CDR3 DNA: TGTGCCAGCAGCTTAGCCCCTGGGGGTGGCTACACCTTC.

The J gene is TRBJ1-1, the V gene TRBV30, with 11 bases matching TRBD1. CDR3 length equals 13 residues. Germline V gene sequence: CDR1 GTSNPN, CDR2 SVGIG (reference sequence). The CDR3 region has the DNA TGTGCTCGGGACAGGGGGTTGGGCACTGAAGCTTTCTTT. Its protein is CARDRGLGTEAFF.

The chain recombines TRBV28 with TRBJ1-5; possible D gene TRBD1, 5 bases. CDR1 is MDHEN and CDR2 is SYDVKM in the germline V gene. V lost 5 bases to trimming and J lost 0 bases, with 11 bases between them. There are 15 residues in the CDR3. CDR3 nucleotides: TGTGCCAGCAGTGGGGACGGAAATAGCAATCAGCCCCAGCATTTT. This encodes CASSGDGNSNQPQHF.

This clone was detected once. V is TRBV6-6 and J is TRBJ2-7, with 8 bases identical to TRBD1. V shed 4 bases, J shed 5 bases, and the junction held 13 bases outside the gene matches. The CDR3 loop spans 16 amino acids. Germline CDR1 reads MNHNY; CDR2 reads SVGAGI (reference sequence). CDR3 residues: CASSSRSGQAFNEQYF. CDR3 nucleotides: TGTGCCAGCAGTTCACGATCGGGACAGGCTTTCAACGAGCAGTACTTC.

V usage is TRBV14 and J usage is TRBJ2-7; 9 positions agree with TRBD1. The CDR3 covers 14 residues. V gave up 4 bases and J gave up 4 bases; unmatched junction bases: 5. Germline V gives CDR1 SGHDN, CDR2 FVKESK. CDR3 DNA sequence: TGTGCCAGCAGCCTTAGGACAGGGGTGTACGAGCAGTACTTC. Encoded protein: CASSLRTGVYEQYF.

J is TRBJ2-1 and V is TRBV27; D is undetermined. V dropped 8 bases and J dropped 5 bases, with 13 bases sitting between them. The CDR3 has 13 amino acids. The germline V gene encodes CDR1 MNHEY and CDR2 SMNVEV (reference sequence). CDR3 sequence (DNA): TGTGCCAGCTATGGAGCGACCCACAATGAGCAGTTCTTC. This codes for CASYGATHNEQFF.

This clone was seen only once. The V call is TRBV18, the J call TRBJ2-7; the D is unclear. Trimming removed 5 bases at V and 1 base at J, with 6 bases between. This CDR3 has 12 amino acids. The V gene's germline CDR1 is KGHSH and CDR2 LQKENI. CDR3 region: CASSSGSYEQYF. CDR3 in DNA: TGTGCCAGCTCAAGTGGGTCCTACGAGCAGTACTTC.

This clone was counted between two and nine times. The chain joins TRBV6-5 to TRBJ2-7; D perhaps matches TRBD1 (6 bases). Germline CDR1 and CDR2: MNHEY and SVGAGI. The V end was cut by 10 bases, the J end by 5 bases, with 24 bases between. The CDR3 runs to 15 residues. The CDR3 protein is CATRSGRQGTNEQYF. Here the CDR3 DNA reads TGTGCCACCCGTTCCGGTCGGCAGGGGACAAACGAGCAGTACTTC.

The rearrangement links TRBV9 to TRBJ1-3, with D possibly being TRBD1 (6 bases). The CDR3 is 12 residues long. V dropped 3 bases and J dropped 8 bases, with 9 bases sitting between them. Per germline, CDR1 SGDLS and CDR2 YYNGEE. The CDR3 nucleotides are TGTGCCAGCAGCGACAGGGTTTACACCATATATTTT. Protein: CASSDRVYTIYF.

This chain links TRBV10-3 with TRBJ2-7, with D uncertain. V shed 5 bases and J shed 2 bases, with 7 bases lying between them. The CDR3 runs 12 residues. The germline CDR1 and CDR2 sequences are ENHRY and SYGVKD. In nucleotides, the CDR3 is TGTGCCATCAGTAGGAATGCCTACGAGCAGTACTTC. It encodes CAISRNAYEQYF.

This chain's CDR3 is CASSSLYLQNSPLHF. As DNA, the CDR3 is TGTGCCAGCAGCTCTCTATATCTACAAAATTCACCCCTCCACTTT. The rearrangement uses TRBV5-8 and TRBJ1-6, with unresolved D. V was trimmed by 3 bases and J by 7 bases, leaving 14 bases between them. Germline CDR1 is SGHTS and CDR2 is YDEGEE. This CDR3 region has 15 residues.

This clone occurred a few times. The genes are TRBV2 and TRBJ2-1; possible D gene TRBD1, 6 bases. The CDR3 loop spans 12 amino acids. Germline V gene sequence: CDR1 SNHLY, CDR2 FYNNEI. V dropped 9 bases and J dropped 9 bases, with 15 bases sitting between them. The CDR3 DNA reads TGTGCCAGTTTAATCAGGGGTGCTGAGCAGTTCTTC. Protein: CASLIRGAEQFF.

The rearrangement joins TRBV19 to TRBJ1-3, with 7 nucleotides matching TRBD1. The CDR3 has 15 amino acids. Germline values: CDR1 LNHDA, CDR2 SQIVND (reference sequence). Trimming took 0 bases from V and 6 from J; bases not matched to a gene: 5. CDR3 sequence: CASSIDGTAKNTIYF. The CDR3 DNA follows: TGTGCCAGTAGTATAGACGGGACAGCAAAAAACACCATATATTTT.

This clone was seen only once. The CDR3 here is CASSSNTGATEAFF. The DNA for the CDR3 is TGTGCCAGCAGCTCCAACACAGGGGCAACTGAAGCTTTCTTT. V is TRBV7-3 and J is TRBJ1-1; 7 bases are shared with TRBD1. Germline CDR1 is SGHTA and CDR2 is FQGTGA. The junction had 7 bases not matched to a gene; V was cut back by 4 bases and J by 5 bases. CDR3 length: 14 residues.

CDR3 residues: CASSYPGQGNQPQHF. The CDR3 DNA follows: TGTGCCAGCAGTTACCCCGGCCAGGGCAATCAGCCCCAGCATTTT. The chain carries TRBV6-2 or TRBV6-3 and TRBJ1-5; D unclear. With 2 bases removed from V and 2 bases from J, the gap between germline ends came to 10 bases. The CDR3 has 15 residues. The germline V gene encodes CDR1 MNHEY and CDR2 SVGEGT.

The chain couples TRBV4-1 to TRBJ1-3; possible D gene TRBD1, 6 bases. From germline, CDR1 is MGHRA and CDR2 YSYEKL. The CDR3 consists of 16 residues. Trimming cost V 2 bases and J 4 bases, with 15 bases left between them. The CDR3 sequence is CASSQPGQRLGNTIYF. CDR3 nucleotide sequence: TGCGCCAGCAGCCAACCCGGACAGAGGCTAGGAAACACCATATATTTT.

The chain recombines TRBV4-1 with TRBJ1-5, with D uncertain. Germline CDR1 is MGHRA and CDR2 is YSYEKL. The V gene lost 0 bases and the J gene lost 0 bases, with 9 bases spanning the gap. This CDR3 has 16 amino acids. The CDR3 is CASSQEGLYSNQPQHF. The CDR3, as DNA: TGCGCCAGCAGCCAAGAGGGTTTGTATAGCAATCAGCCCCAGCATTTT.

This clone was counted between two and nine times. V is TRBV19 and J is TRBJ1-1; 9 bases fit TRBD1. The CDR3 is 16 residues long. The ends lost 3 bases at V and 3 bases at J; junction bases unmatched: 8. Germline loops: CDR1 LNHDA, CDR2 SQIVND (reference sequence). CDR3 sequence: CASSIPTGGADTEAFF. DNA for the CDR3: TGTGCCAGTAGTATCCCAACAGGGGGCGCCGACACTGAAGCTTTCTTT.

This clone showed up just once. V gene TRBV28 combines with J gene TRBJ2-4; D unresolved. Germline V gives CDR1 MDHEN, CDR2 SYDVKM. Deletions cut 3 bases from V and 3 bases from J, with 12 bases between. The CDR3 has 15 residues. CDR3 in DNA: TGTGCCAGCAGTTTTTTATTTTATGGCAAAAACATTCAGTACTTC. Amino acids: CASSFLFYGKNIQYF. The full variable domain, its missing parts supplied by reference TRBV28 and TRBJ2-4, is DVKVTQSSRYLVKRTGEKVFLECVQDMDHENMFWYRQDPGLGLRLIYFSYDVKMKEKGDIPEGYSVSREKKERFSLILESASTNQTSMYLCASSFLFYGKNIQYFGAGTRLSVL.

This chain uses TRBV29-1 with TRBJ1-1, with a weak D call TRBD1 (6 bases). V gave up 3 bases and J gave up 9 bases, with 23 bases separating them. The germline gives CDR1 SQVTM, CDR2 ANQGSEA. CDR3 length: 15 amino acids. CDR3 residues: CSVDLVGGALPQAFF. In DNA, the CDR3 is TGCAGCGTTGACCTCGTAGGGGGTGCCCTCCCTCAAGCTTTCTTT.